Following are 5 T cell receptor beta chains from one sample sequenced in a study of blood T cell repertoires in COVID-19. The method was immunoSEQ multiplex PCR; TCRdb's version includes in-frame clones alone and lacks a portion of them. The sample contains nearly 350,000 clones, approximately 87% of which appear only once. Sequences were obtained from peripheral blood. These TCRs come from a woman aged 50 to 60 with COVID-19, enrolled during active disease.

The V gene is TRBV6-5, the J gene TRBJ2-2; 11 bases line up with TRBD2. The V segment lost 6 bases and the J segment 4 bases; nucleotides outside the gene matches: 4. The CDR3 has 15 residues. CDR1 and CDR2 from the germline V gene are MNHEY and SVGAGI. The CDR3: CASSLSGRGTGELFF. The DNA for the CDR3 is TGTGCCAGCAGCCTTAGCGGGAGGGGCACCGGGGAGCTGTTTTTT.

The chain uses TRBV27 and TRBJ2-7; TRBD2 agrees at 10 bases. The V segment lost 5 bases and the J segment 5 bases; nucleotides outside the gene matches: 6. Germline CDR1 MNHEY, CDR2 SMNVEV (reference sequence). CDR3 length: 14 amino acids. The CDR3 spells CASSPSGSLHEQYF. In nucleotides, the CDR3 is TGTGCCAGCAGTCCTAGCGGGAGTTTGCACGAGCAGTACTTC.

This rearrangement joins TRBV7-9 to TRBJ1-4; weak D call: TRBD1 (5 bases). Trimming cost V 8 bases and J 1 base, with 11 bases left between them. Germline V gene sequence: CDR1 SEHNR, CDR2 FQNEAQ (reference sequence). The length of the CDR3 is 14 residues. The CDR3 sequence is CASLGEGTNEKLFF. CDR3 sequence (DNA): TGTGCCAGCTTGGGGGAGGGAACTAATGAAAAACTGTTTTTT.

The rearrangement links TRBV5-1 to TRBJ1-4, with D perhaps matching TRBD1 (6 bases). The CDR3 is 14 amino acids. Trimming pared 3 bases from V and 5 bases from J, leaving 11 bases between. CDR1 SGHRS and CDR2 YFSETQ come from the germline V gene. The CDR3 here is CASSWTALNEKLFF. The CDR3 nucleotides read TGCGCCAGCAGCTGGACAGCATTGAATGAAAAACTGTTTTTT. Looking up the rest from reference TRBV5-1 and TRBJ1-4 gives the full variable domain: KAGVTQTPRYLIKTRGQQVTLSCSPISGHRSVSWYQQTPGQGLQFLFEYFSETQRNKGNFPGRFSGRQFSNSRSEMNVSTLELGDSALYLCASSWTALNEKLFFGSGTQLSVL.

The chain carries TRBV18 and TRBJ1-1; D is possibly TRBD1 (5 bases). The CDR3 loop spans 17 amino acids. With 3 bases removed from V and 0 bases from J, the gap between germline ends came to 17 bases. Germline V gene lookup returns CDR1 KGHSH and CDR2 LQKENI. The CDR3: CASSPGLTLKLNTEAFF. In DNA form, the CDR3 reads TGTGCCAGCTCACCGGGACTGACGTTGAAGTTGAACACTGAAGCTTTCTTT.